This is a list of T cell receptor beta chains from one sample in a study of blood T cells in healthy people across ages. One entry per CDR3 protein, called by TCRdb with MiXCR from the 5' RACE reads. The sample has about 730,000 distinct CDR3 sequences, approximately 43% seen once; the top ten hold 20% to 25%. The sequencing input was blood. The source is a woman aged 60-75 years in good health. CDR3s include the opening cysteine and the closing phenylalanine or tryptophan. D genes are given only for firm matches. Size tells how often a clone was seen (once, few, many) or the class of an expanded clone, and some rows leave it out.

cdr3_nt: TGTGCCAGTAGTATAGACAGGGAGACCCAGTACTTC
cdr3_aa: CASSIDRETQYF
j_call: TRBJ2-5
d_call: .
clone_size: .
v_call: TRBV19

cdr3_nt: TGCAGCGTTGTGATGGTTATTGGTGATACGCAGTATTTT
cdr3_aa: CSVVMVIGDTQYF
j_call: TRBJ2-3
d_call: .
clone_size: many
v_call: TRBV29-1

cdr3_nt: TGTGCCAGCAGTGAAGTAAGCCCCCTTACCTACGAGCAGTACTTC
cdr3_aa: CASSEVSPLTYEQYF
j_call: TRBJ2-7
d_call: .
clone_size: .
v_call: TRBV2

cdr3_nt: TGTGCCAGCAGCTTAGGGTCGGATAAAACCTATAATTCACCCCTCCACTTT
cdr3_aa: CASSLGSDKTYNSPLHF
j_call: TRBJ1-6
d_call: .
clone_size: .
v_call: TRBV7-9

cdr3_nt: TGCAGTGCTCTGGGCCTAGTCGAGCAGTACTTC
cdr3_aa: CSALGLVEQYF
j_call: TRBJ2-7
d_call: .
clone_size: .
v_call: TRBV20-1

cdr3_nt: TGCAGTGCTATGGACGGCGAATTCTATGGCTACACCTTC
cdr3_aa: CSAMDGEFYGYTF
j_call: TRBJ1-2
d_call: .
clone_size: once
v_call: TRBV20-1

cdr3_nt: TGCAGTGCCACTCCGGGGGGGATCCACAATGAGCAGTTCTTC
cdr3_aa: CSATPGGIHNEQFF
j_call: TRBJ2-1
d_call: TRBD2
clone_size: .
v_call: TRBV20-1

cdr3_nt: TGTGCCAGCAGTGACTGGACTAGCGGAAACAATGAGCAGTTCTTC
cdr3_aa: CASSDWTSGNNEQFF
j_call: TRBJ2-1
d_call: TRBD2
clone_size: few
v_call: TRBV6-4

cdr3_nt: TGTGCCAGCAGCCAAGGGGGAAGATGGACTGAAGCTTTCTTT
cdr3_aa: CASSQGGRWTEAFF
j_call: TRBJ1-1
d_call: .
clone_size: .
v_call: TRBV14

cdr3_nt: TGTGCCAGCAGCTTAAACCCTACGCTTACTAGCGGGAGTCGGACCCAGTACTTC
cdr3_aa: CASSLNPTLTSGSRTQYF
j_call: TRBJ2-5
d_call: TRBD2
clone_size: .
v_call: TRBV7-2

cdr3_nt: TGTGCCAGCAGCCCCCGTGGTTCTAGCGGGGTCGGCACAGATACGCAGTATTTT
cdr3_aa: CASSPRGSSGVGTDTQYF
j_call: TRBJ2-3
d_call: TRBD2
clone_size: .
v_call: TRBV7-9

cdr3_nt: TGTGCCAGCAGTGAATCCAGGGACTACGAGCAGTACTTC
cdr3_aa: CASSESRDYEQYF
j_call: TRBJ2-7
d_call: .
clone_size: few
v_call: TRBV6-1

cdr3_nt: TGTGCCAGCAGCGTAGCTCCGGGACTCTCCTACGAGCAGTACTTC
cdr3_aa: CASSVAPGLSYEQYF
j_call: TRBJ2-7
d_call: .
clone_size: few
v_call: TRBV9

cdr3_nt: TGCAGTGCTAGGGTTGGGACAGCGGAATCGCCCCAGCATTTT
cdr3_aa: CSARVGTAESPQHF
j_call: TRBJ1-5
d_call: TRBD1
clone_size: .
v_call: TRBV20-1

cdr3_nt: TGTGCCAGCAGCTTAACCGCGCCAGCGGGAGCTAATGAGCAGTTCTTC
cdr3_aa: CASSLTAPAGANEQFF
j_call: TRBJ2-1
d_call: TRBD2
clone_size: .
v_call: TRBV7-3

cdr3_nt: TGTGCCTGGAGTGTTAGGCAGGGCGATGGCTACACCTTC
cdr3_aa: CAWSVRQGDGYTF
j_call: TRBJ1-2
d_call: .
clone_size: .
v_call: TRBV30

cdr3_nt: TGCGCCAGCAGCCAAGATCAAGGAGTGAACACTGAAGCTTTCTTT
cdr3_aa: CASSQDQGVNTEAFF
j_call: TRBJ1-1
d_call: .
clone_size: .
v_call: TRBV4-3

cdr3_nt: TGCAGCGTTGATGCAGGGAGCAATCAGCCCCAGCATTTT
cdr3_aa: CSVDAGSNQPQHF
j_call: TRBJ1-5
d_call: .
clone_size: once
v_call: TRBV29-1

cdr3_nt: TGTGCCAGCAGAAGACAGATTGGAAACACTGAAGCTTTCTTT
cdr3_aa: CASRRQIGNTEAFF
j_call: TRBJ1-1
d_call: .
clone_size: .
v_call: TRBV6-1

cdr3_nt: TGTGCCAGCAGACCCGGGACAGGGTACTCCTACGAGCAGTACTTC
cdr3_aa: CASRPGTGYSYEQYF
j_call: TRBJ2-7
d_call: TRBD1
clone_size: .
v_call: TRBV28